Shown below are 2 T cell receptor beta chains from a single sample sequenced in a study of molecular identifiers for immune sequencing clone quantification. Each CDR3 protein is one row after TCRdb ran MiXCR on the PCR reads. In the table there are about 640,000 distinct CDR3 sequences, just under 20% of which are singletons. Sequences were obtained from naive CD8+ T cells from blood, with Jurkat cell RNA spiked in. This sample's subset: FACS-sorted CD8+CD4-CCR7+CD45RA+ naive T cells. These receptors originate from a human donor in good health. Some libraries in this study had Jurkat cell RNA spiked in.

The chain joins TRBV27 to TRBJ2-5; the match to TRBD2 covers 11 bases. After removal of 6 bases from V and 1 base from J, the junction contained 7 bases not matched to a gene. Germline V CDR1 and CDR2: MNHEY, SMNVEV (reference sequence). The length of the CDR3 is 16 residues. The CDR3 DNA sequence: TGTGCCAGCAGACCCGGGACTAGCGGACCCCAAGAGACCCAGTACTTC. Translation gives CASRPGTSGPQETQYF.

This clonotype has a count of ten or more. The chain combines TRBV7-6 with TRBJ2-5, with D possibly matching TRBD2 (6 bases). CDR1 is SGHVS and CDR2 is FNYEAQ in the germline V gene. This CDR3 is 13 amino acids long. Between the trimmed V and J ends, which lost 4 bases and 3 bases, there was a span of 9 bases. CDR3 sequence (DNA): TGTGCCAGCAGCTCGGAGGGCGAAGAGACCCAGTACTTC. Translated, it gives CASSSEGEETQYF.